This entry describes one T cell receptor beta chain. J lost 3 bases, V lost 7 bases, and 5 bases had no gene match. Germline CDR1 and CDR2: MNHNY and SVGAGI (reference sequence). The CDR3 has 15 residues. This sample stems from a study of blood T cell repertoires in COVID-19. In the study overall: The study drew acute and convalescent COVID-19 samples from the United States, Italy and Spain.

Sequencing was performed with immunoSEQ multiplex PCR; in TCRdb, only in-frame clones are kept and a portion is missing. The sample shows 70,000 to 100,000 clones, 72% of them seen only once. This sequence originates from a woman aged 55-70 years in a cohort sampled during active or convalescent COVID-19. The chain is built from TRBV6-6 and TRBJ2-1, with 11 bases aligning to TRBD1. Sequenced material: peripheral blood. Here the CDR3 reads CASTTGTGGYNEQFF. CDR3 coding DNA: TGTGCCAGCACAACCGGGACAGGGGGCTACAATGAGCAGTTCTTC.